This T cell receptor (beta chain) was obtained from a study of technical replicates of blood from a few donors. The table came from immunoSEQ multiplex PCR; TCRdb's copy has only in-frame clones and leaves some out. The table records 70,000 to 95,000 clones, approximately 95% of them present only once. Trimming took off 5 bases at V and 4 bases at J, with 12 bases between the two ends. The CDR3 has 14 residues. CDR1 is LNHDA and CDR2 is SQIVND in the germline V gene (reference sequence). The sequence was collected from a human donor in good health. The sequencing input was T cells isolated from PBMCs. The genes are TRBV19 and TRBJ1-5; D perhaps matches TRBD1 (5 bases). CDR3 in amino acids: CASSRTGGNQPQHF. The CDR3 DNA follows: TGTGCCAGTAGTCGGACCGGGGGGAATCAGCCCCAGCATTTT.